The entry that follows covers one T cell receptor beta chain sequence. Its antigen is unknown. This entry belongs to a study of cytomegalovirus exposure and HLA in healthy donors. Study outcomes and limitations: Later, an analysis found that common viral pathogens appeared to be linked with several of the most significant clusters.

V dropped 1 base and J dropped 9 bases, with 6 bases sitting between them. Germline CDR1 is SNHLY and CDR2 is FYNNEI. This CDR3 has 11 residues. The PCR used 60 Vbeta and 13 Jbeta primers. Profiling relied on immunoSEQ multiplex PCR, and the TCRdb table lists in-frame clones only, not all of them. The repertoire holds over 150,000 clones, around 85% seen once, with 0.65% to 0.9% in the top ten. This clonotype was sampled from a woman aged 25 to 45 in good health and CMV-seronegative. Sequences were obtained from PBMCs. The rearrangement joins TRBV2 to TRBJ1-1; maybe TRBD1 (6 bases). The CDR3, as DNA: TGTGCCAGCAGTGAAGGGGGGCAAGCTTTCTTT. Amino acids: CASSEGGQAFF.